This T cell receptor beta chain was retrieved from a study of control samples from healthy donors and cancer patients. Profiled with immunoSEQ multiplex PCR; TCRdb holds only in-frame clones, not every one. The profile shows some 150,000 clones, 80% to 95% of them singletons. The CDR3 is made up of 16 amino acids. Germline assignment: CDR1 ENHRY and CDR2 SYGVKD. V was clipped by 10 bases and J by 1 base, with 20 bases between them. Sequencing input: blood. This chain joins TRBV10-3 and TRBJ2-1; no clear D. This receptor was taken from a man aged 30 to 39 in good health. For the CDR3, the DNA is TGTGCCACCTGGGCCGGGTCTCCAAATTCCTACAATGAGCAGTTCTTC. It encodes CATWAGSPNSYNEQFF.